This is a list of T cell receptor beta chains from one sample in a study of T cells expressing NK-cell markers. TCRdb re-called the 5' RACE reads; every CDR3 protein appears as one record, without DNA. The table for this sample gives around 470,000 distinct CDR3 sequences. Source material: blood T cells: a sorted CD56 or NKG2C T cell subset, CD4+ or CD8+ T cells, or bulk PBMC T cells (not recorded which). All receptors derive from a woman between 45 and 65 years old in good health. The CDR3 runs from the conserved cysteine through the conserved F or W. Fields, in order: J gene, V gene, CDR3 protein.

TRBJ2-7 | TRBV20-1 | CSAPSPGLALNEQYF
TRBJ2-5 | TRBV20-1 | CSARDDRTGELETQYF
TRBJ1-2 | TRBV5-1 | CASSLFRDRGYTF
TRBJ1-6 | TRBV3-1 | CASSQDLFGPLHF
TRBJ1-4 | TRBV4-1 | CASTGQANEKLFF
TRBJ1-2 | TRBV7-3 | CASSLISGSSGYTF
TRBJ2-2 | TRBV12-3/TRBV12-4 | CASSHGNLGELFF
TRBJ2-6 | TRBV24-1 | CATGDGWSSGANVLTF
TRBJ2-5 | TRBV20-1 | CSAPVASGRFETQYF
TRBJ2-3 | TRBV5-1 | CASSSTQGSGDTQYF
TRBJ1-4 | TRBV29-1 | CSVVLGTTNEKLFF
TRBJ1-2 | TRBV20-1 | CSAPQKGQTGYTF
TRBJ2-3 | TRBV5-6 | CASSWFGRTDTQYF
TRBJ1-5 | TRBV6-1 | CASTGVSNQPQHF
TRBJ2-5 | TRBV5-8 | CASRGQPQETQYF
TRBJ1-2 | TRBV6-5 | CASRVNYGYTF
TRBJ2-7 | TRBV5-1 | CASATDDRGQYF
TRBJ1-6 | TRBV2 | CASSETGVGDSPLHF
TRBJ2-5 | TRBV20-1 | CSAIPGGGDQETQYF
TRBJ1-2 | TRBV4-2 | CASSQAGSFRLSSNYGYTF
TRBJ2-3 | TRBV6-5 | CASRGLAGVDTQFF
TRBJ2-2 | TRBV7-2 | CASSSKPGLAANTGELFF
TRBJ2-2 | TRBV14 | CASSRRRGQGAPGELFF
TRBJ2-7 | TRBV25-1 | CASSVGLAGGYEQYF
TRBJ1-4 | TRBV7-8 | CASSLGGGALTNEKLFF
TRBJ2-2 | TRBV6-4 | CASKMTSGRGTGELFF
TRBJ2-1 | TRBV6-2/TRBV6-3 | CASSYEFGTSGSRYNEQFF
TRBJ2-6 | TRBV29-1 | CSVTTWVGIGANVLTF
TRBJ2-7 | TRBV5-1 | CASSLAFGTGSYEQYF
TRBJ2-1 | TRBV20-1 | CSARGTGLGEQFF
TRBJ2-1 | TRBV2 | CASSGPTGRNEQFF
TRBJ1-5 | TRBV20-1 | CSASLGGRGDQPQHF
TRBJ2-1 | TRBV5-1 | CASSPGGLAVYNEQFF
TRBJ1-1 | TRBV5-1 | CASKRDNSLGTEAFF
TRBJ2-2 | TRBV10-2 | CASGGLAGSNTGELFF
TRBJ2-1 | TRBV7-2 | CASSIKRLLTNNEQFF
TRBJ1-5 | TRBV12-3/TRBV12-4 | CASSSTLTVISPQHF
TRBJ2-1 | TRBV5-1 | CASSLIVGLAGSNSYNEQFF
TRBJ2-1 | TRBV7-8 | CASSLDRWRGGPYNEQFF
TRBJ2-4 | TRBV7-8 | CASSPRGVGKNIQYF
TRBJ2-3 | TRBV11-2 | CASSPRTGSGGDTQYF
TRBJ1-2 | TRBV29-1 | CSVKGQGNKNYGYTF
TRBJ2-7 | TRBV7-2 | CASSSLEARTLYEQYF
TRBJ2-1 | TRBV20-1 | CSATIAGKDSYNEQFF
TRBJ1-2 | TRBV6-6 | CASINTRGKDYGYTF
TRBJ1-1 | TRBV5-1 | CASSSGALEAFF
TRBJ2-3 | TRBV4-2 | CASSQELSRNPSSDTQYF
TRBJ2-3 | TRBV28 | CASSLPKTGDTQYF
TRBJ2-2 | TRBV12-3/TRBV12-4 | CASTRSSTGELFF
TRBJ1-2 | TRBV4-2 | CASQFRQGAGYPF
TRBJ2-4 | TRBV28 | CASSHEGPGAKNIQYF
TRBJ2-6 | TRBV6-5 | CASSYSVSSGANVLTF
TRBJ1-4 | TRBV2 | CASSERRTGKLFF
TRBJ2-1 | TRBV29-1 | CSVEGSSYNEQFF
TRBJ2-1 | TRBV9 | CALTPSNEQFF
TRBJ2-3 | TRBV12-3/TRBV12-4 | CASSRDRERTDTQYF
TRBJ2-5 | TRBV20-1 | CSASDKETQYF